A selection of T cell receptor beta chains follows, all from one sample in a study of cytomegalovirus exposure and HLA in healthy donors. Assay used: immunoSEQ multiplex PCR; TCRdb lists only in-frame clones, some missing. Of roughly 180,000 clones detected, around 80% appear once; the ten largest clones hold 1.5% to 2%. Source material: PBMCs. These receptors were obtained from a man aged 18 to 29 in good health and CMV-seronegative. CDR3s include the opening cysteine and the closing phenylalanine or tryptophan. The order of the fields is D gene, J gene, clone size, V gene, CDR3 protein, CDR3 DNA. D genes are given only for firm matches. Size is omitted from some rows. Given values are once, few, many or a class for expanded clones.

-	TRBJ2-5	-	TRBV29-1	CSVKGPQETQYF	TGCAGCGTGAAGGGGCCACAAGAGACCCAGTACTTC
TRBD1	TRBJ1-2	-	TRBV2	CARKTGYVYGYTF	TGTGCCAGGAAGACAGGGTACGTCTATGGCTACACCTTC
-	TRBJ2-6	-	TRBV19	CASSILPQLSGANVLTF	TGTGCCAGTAGTATCTTGCCCCAGTTGTCTGGGGCCAACGTCCTGACTTTC
TRBD2	TRBJ2-1	-	TRBV28	CASRGRASGTTYNEQFF	TGTGCCAGCAGGGGCCGAGCTAGCGGGACCACCTACAATGAGCAGTTCTTC
TRBD2	TRBJ2-5	-	TRBV30	CAWAPHGLVQETQYF	TGTGCCTGGGCCCCTCACGGACTAGTCCAAGAGACCCAGTACTTC
-	TRBJ2-1	-	TRBV6-5	CASFSTRRHNEQFF	TGTGCCAGCTTCTCGACTAGACGCCACAATGAGCAGTTCTTC
TRBD1	TRBJ1-1	-	TRBV5-5	CASSLNRGPGSSTEAFF	TGTGCCAGCAGCCTTAACAGGGGGCCCGGCTCGAGCACTGAAGCTTTCTTT
TRBD2	TRBJ2-7	-	TRBV11-2	CASSEGTSAAYEQYF	TGTGCCAGCAGCGAAGGGACTAGCGCGGCCTACGAGCAGTACTTC
-	TRBJ2-3	-	TRBV29-1	CSVEDRLADTQYF	TGCAGCGTTGAAGACCGACTAGCAGATACGCAGTATTTT
TRBD2	TRBJ2-6	few	TRBV7-9	CASSLGGGGLSGANVLTF	TGTGCCAGCAGCTTAGGTGGCGGGGGGCTATCTGGGGCCAACGTCCTGACTTTC
-	TRBJ1-2	-	TRBV28	CASSLGGLVYGYTF	TGTGCCAGCAGTTTGGGTGGACTGGTCTATGGCTACACCTTC
-	TRBJ1-3	-	TRBV5-1	CASSLEETISGNTIYF	TGCGCCAGCAGCTTGGAGGAGACTATCTCTGGAAACACCATATATTTT
-	TRBJ1-2	-	TRBV28	CASVLTVGGGYTF	TGTGCCAGCGTCCTGACCGTGGGAGGCGGCTACACCTTC
TRBD2	TRBJ2-3	-	TRBV7-3	CASSLRLAVPSTDTQYF	TGTGCCAGCAGCTTAAGACTAGCGGTCCCTAGCACAGATACGCAGTATTTT
-	TRBJ1-3	-	TRBV9	CASSVEQGNTIYF	TGTGCCAGCAGCGTAGAACAGGGAAACACCATATATTTT
-	TRBJ2-5	-	TRBV7-2	CASSLGAPLRRQETQYF	TGTGCCAGCAGCTTAGGGGCCCCTCTGCGCCGGCAAGAGACCCAGTACTTC
TRBD2	TRBJ2-7	-	TRBV7-6	CASSLVGPRLAGQYEQYF	TGTGCCAGCAGCCTCGTAGGACCACGACTAGCGGGACAGTACGAGCAGTACTTC
-	TRBJ2-2	-	TRBV10-3	CAITSGGTGELFF	TGTGCCATCACAAGCGGCGGTACCGGGGAGCTGTTTTTT
-	TRBJ2-7	few	TRBV6-1	CASRTGGAYEQYF	TGTGCCAGCAGGACAGGAGGAGCCTACGAGCAGTACTTC
TRBD2	TRBJ2-5	-	TRBV5-4	CASSAGLAGGYQETQYF	TGTGCCAGCAGCGCCGGACTAGCGGGGGGCTACCAAGAGACCCAGTACTTC
TRBD2	TRBJ2-3	-	TRBV27	CASSSGGEDTQYF	TGTGCCAGCAGCTCCGGGGGGGAGGATACGCAGTATTTT
TRBD1	TRBJ2-1	-	TRBV27	CASSWRGLFGQGDNEQFF	TGTGCCAGCAGTTGGAGGGGGCTCTTTGGACAGGGCGACAATGAGCAGTTCTTC
TRBD1	TRBJ1-4	-	TRBV7-8	CASSLDTGGGGSNEKLFF	TGTGCCAGCAGCTTGGATACAGGGGGCGGAGGATCTAATGAAAAACTGTTTTTT
-	TRBJ2-7	-	TRBV6-1	CASSYEQYF	TGTGCCAGCTCCTACGAGCAGTACTTC
TRBD2	TRBJ2-1	-	TRBV19	CASSWGLAGASSYNEQFF	TGTGCCAGTAGCTGGGGACTAGCGGGGGCCAGCTCCTACAATGAGCAGTTCTTC
TRBD1	TRBJ1-2	-	TRBV5-4	CASSLRTGLNGYTF	TGTGCCAGCAGCTTGCGGACAGGGTTGAATGGCTACACCTTC
TRBD2	TRBJ2-7	-	TRBV5-1	CASSLEPSGDYEQYF	TGCGCCAGCAGCTTGGAGCCTAGCGGGGATTACGAGCAGTACTTC
-	TRBJ2-2	-	TRBV4-2	CASSRTLGFTGELFF	TGTGCCAGCAGCCGAACACTAGGTTTTACCGGGGAGCTGTTTTTT
TRBD1	TRBJ2-1	-	TRBV18	CASSPATGGAEQFF	TGTGCCAGCTCACCCGCAACAGGGGGCGCGGAGCAGTTCTTC
-	TRBJ1-1	-	TRBV5-1	CASSPQGPNTEAFF	TGCGCCAGCAGCCCACAGGGCCCGAACACTGAAGCTTTCTTT
-	TRBJ2-7	-	TRBV5-1	CASSLDRSSYEQYF	TGCGCCAGCAGCCTTGACAGGAGCTCCTACGAGCAGTACTTC
TRBD1	TRBJ1-2	few	TRBV5-4	CASSLGRGLNIYGYTF	TGTGCCAGCAGCTTGGGCAGGGGGCTTAACATCTATGGCTACACCTTC
TRBD1	TRBJ2-7	-	TRBV29-1	CSALQGAGYEQYF	TGCAGCGCCTTACAGGGGGCAGGCTACGAGCAGTACTTC
-	TRBJ2-3	-	TRBV30	CAWSLATSTDTQYF	TGTGCCTGGAGCCTAGCGACTAGCACAGATACGCAGTATTTT
-	TRBJ2-5	few	TRBV30	CAGAPSLSRTQYF	TGTGCCGGGGCCCCATCCCTTAGTAGGACCCAGTACTTC
TRBD2	TRBJ2-7	few	TRBV6-1	CASSVTSGRVGDEQYF	TGTGCCAGCAGTGTAACTAGCGGGAGGGTCGGGGACGAGCAGTACTTC
-	TRBJ2-3	-	TRBV28	CASSVRDYTQYF	TGTGCCAGCAGTGTCCGGGATTATACGCAGTATTTT
-	TRBJ1-5	-	TRBV6-1	CASNAGNFNQPQHF	TGTGCCAGCAATGCCGGGAATTTCAATCAGCCCCAGCATTTT
TRBD1	TRBJ2-3	-	TRBV5-1	CASSPGTGGTDTQYF	TGCGCCAGCAGCCCCGGGACAGGGGGCACAGATACGCAGTATTTT
TRBD1	TRBJ1-5	few	TRBV28	CASRLTGEGQPQHF	TGTGCCAGCAGATTGACAGGGGAAGGGCAGCCCCAGCATTTT
-	TRBJ1-1	-	TRBV7-6	CASSPLRGNTEAFF	TGTGCCAGCAGCCCTCTGCGAGGGAACACTGAAGCTTTCTTT
-	TRBJ1-5	-	TRBV21-1	CASTDGQGSRPSNQPQHF	TGTGCCAGCACCGACGGACAGGGGTCCCGCCCTAGCAATCAGCCCCAGCATTTT
-	TRBJ1-1	few	TRBV28	CASHGGFTEAFF	TGTGCCAGCCATGGGGGGTTCACTGAAGCTTTCTTT
-	TRBJ1-5	-	TRBV7-9	CASSLYLGGETNQPQHF	TGTGCCAGCAGCTTATACTTAGGGGGAGAAACCAATCAGCCCCAGCATTTT
TRBD2	TRBJ2-7	-	TRBV2	CASSEASGGLLVEQYF	TGTGCCAGCAGTGAGGCTAGCGGGGGGCTCTTGGTCGAGCAGTACTTC
-	TRBJ2-7	-	TRBV7-9	CASSFHGYEQYF	TGTGCCAGCAGCTTTCACGGCTACGAGCAGTACTTC
-	TRBJ2-7	-	TRBV7-2	CASSLNPGTYEQYF	TGTGCCAGCAGCTTAAATCCAGGGACCTACGAGCAGTACTTC
TRBD1	TRBJ1-1	-	TRBV27	CASSWTGYGNTEAFF	TGTGCCAGCAGTTGGACAGGGTACGGGAACACTGAAGCTTTCTTT
TRBD2	TRBJ2-3	-	TRBV10-3	CAISGSGGASDTQYF	TGTGCCATCAGTGGCAGCGGGGGGGCCTCAGATACGCAGTATTTT
TRBD1	TRBJ1-1	-	TRBV5-1	CASSPDRGLNTEAFF	TGCGCCAGCAGCCCGGACAGGGGTCTGAACACTGAAGCTTTCTTT
TRBD1	TRBJ1-1	-	TRBV10-3	CATHRQGKTEAFF	TGTGCCACCCATCGACAGGGAAAAACTGAAGCTTTCTTT
-	TRBJ1-1	-	TRBV4-1	CASSQVITEAFF	TGCGCCAGCAGCCAAGTAATTACTGAAGCTTTCTTT